The entry below gives a single T cell receptor (beta chain) sequence along with its context. Germline V gene lookup returns CDR1 LGHNA and CDR2 YSLEER. The V end lost 0 bases, the J end lost 4 bases, and 11 bases lay between the germline ends. The CDR3 spans 15 residues. Primers for the PCR totalled 60 Vbeta and 13 Jbeta. Repertoires were generated with immunoSEQ multiplex PCR, while TCRdb's copy carries only in-frame clones and drops some. The sample lists fewer than 200,000 clones; about 86% were seen once. This sample was taken from a study of cytomegalovirus exposure and HLA in healthy donors. This receptor was obtained from a young woman in good health and CMV-seronegative. The chain combines TRBV4-3 with TRBJ2-3; tentatively, D is TRBD2 (6 bases). Material: PBMCs. DNA for the CDR3: TGCGCCAGCAGCCAAGAGGGGGGAAGGTCAGATACGCAGTATTTT. It encodes CASSQEGGRSDTQYF.